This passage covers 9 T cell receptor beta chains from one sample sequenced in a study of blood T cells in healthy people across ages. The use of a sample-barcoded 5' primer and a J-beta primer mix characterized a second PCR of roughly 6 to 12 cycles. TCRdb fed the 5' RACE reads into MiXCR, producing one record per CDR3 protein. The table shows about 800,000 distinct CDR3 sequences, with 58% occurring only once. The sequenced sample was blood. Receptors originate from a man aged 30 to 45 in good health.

CDR3 residues: CSVEPGDKQPQHF. The CDR3 coding sequence is TGCAGCGTTGAGCCAGGGGACAAGCAGCCCCAGCATTTT. The V call is TRBV29-1, the J call TRBJ1-5; TRBD1 is a possible D gene (6 bases). The V gene's germline CDR1 is SQVTM and CDR2 ANQGSEA. Trimming removed 3 bases from V and 7 bases from J, with 13 bases in between. This CDR3 region has 13 residues. Combining the CDR3 with reference TRBV29-1 and TRBJ1-5 gives the whole variable domain SAVISQKPSRDICQRGTSLTIQCQVDSQVTMMFWYRQQPGQSLTLIATANQGSEATYESGFVIDKFPISRPNLTFSTLTVSNMSPEDSSIYLCSVEPGDKQPQHFGDGTRLSIL.

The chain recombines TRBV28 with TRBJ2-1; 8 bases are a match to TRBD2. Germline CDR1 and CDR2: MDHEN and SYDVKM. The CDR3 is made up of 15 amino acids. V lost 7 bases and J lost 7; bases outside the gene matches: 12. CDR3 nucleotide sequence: TGTGCCAGCACCGTATCCGGGACTAGTGATAATGAGCAGTTCTTC. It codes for CASTVSGTSDNEQFF.

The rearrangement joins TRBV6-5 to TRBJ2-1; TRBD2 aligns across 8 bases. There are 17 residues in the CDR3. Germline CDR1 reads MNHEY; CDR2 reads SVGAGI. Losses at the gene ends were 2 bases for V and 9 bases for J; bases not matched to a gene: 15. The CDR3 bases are TGTGCCAGCAGTTACGGTTACAGTACTAGCGGAAGAGGTGAGCAGTTCTTC. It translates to CASSYGYSTSGRGEQFF.

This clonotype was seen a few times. The CDR3 loop is CASSSTGTGILNGYTF. In DNA, the CDR3 is TGTGCCAGCAGTTCCACCGGGACAGGGATATTAAATGGCTACACCTTC. This chain uses TRBV6-5 with TRBJ1-2, with TRBD1 matching 9 bases. The CDR3 is made up of 16 amino acids. Germline values: CDR1 MNHEY, CDR2 SVGAGI. The J segment lost 6 bases and the V segment lost 4 bases, leaving 12 bases of the junction unmatched.

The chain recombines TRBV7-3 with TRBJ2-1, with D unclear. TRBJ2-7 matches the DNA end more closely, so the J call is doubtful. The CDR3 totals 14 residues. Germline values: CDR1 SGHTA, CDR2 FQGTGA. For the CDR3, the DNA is TGTGCCAGCAGCTTAATGTTGGGCCAGAATGAGCAGTACTTC. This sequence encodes CASSLMLGQNEQYF.

In DNA form, the CDR3 reads TGTGCCAGCAGCCGGGGACAACTGAACACTGAAGCTTTCTTT. Amino acid sequence: CASSRGQLNTEAFF. V is TRBV6-6 and J is TRBJ1-1, with D possibly matching TRBD1 (6 bases). CDR3 length equals 14 residues. V lost 6 bases to trimming and J lost 0 bases, with 11 bases between them. Germline lookup yields CDR1 MNHNY and CDR2 SVGAGI (reference sequence).

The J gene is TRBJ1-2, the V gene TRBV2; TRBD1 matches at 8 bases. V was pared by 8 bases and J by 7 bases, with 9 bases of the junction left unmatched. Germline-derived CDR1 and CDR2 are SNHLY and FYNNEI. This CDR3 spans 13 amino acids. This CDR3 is CASLRQGSAGYTF. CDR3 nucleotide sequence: TGTGCCAGCTTAAGACAGGGGTCTGCTGGCTACACCTTC.

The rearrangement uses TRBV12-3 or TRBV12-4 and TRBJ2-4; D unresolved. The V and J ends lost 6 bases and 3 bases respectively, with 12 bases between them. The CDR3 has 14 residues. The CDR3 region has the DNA TGTGCCAGCAGCGCGGAACCCGACAAAAACATTCAGTACTTC. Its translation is CASSAEPDKNIQYF.

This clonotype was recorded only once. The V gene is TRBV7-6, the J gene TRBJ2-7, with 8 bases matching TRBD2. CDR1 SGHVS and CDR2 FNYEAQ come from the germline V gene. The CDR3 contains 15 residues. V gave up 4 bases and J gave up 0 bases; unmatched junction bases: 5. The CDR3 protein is CASSSFSGNSYEQYF. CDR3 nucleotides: TGTGCCAGCAGCTCGTTTAGCGGGAACTCCTACGAGCAGTACTTC.